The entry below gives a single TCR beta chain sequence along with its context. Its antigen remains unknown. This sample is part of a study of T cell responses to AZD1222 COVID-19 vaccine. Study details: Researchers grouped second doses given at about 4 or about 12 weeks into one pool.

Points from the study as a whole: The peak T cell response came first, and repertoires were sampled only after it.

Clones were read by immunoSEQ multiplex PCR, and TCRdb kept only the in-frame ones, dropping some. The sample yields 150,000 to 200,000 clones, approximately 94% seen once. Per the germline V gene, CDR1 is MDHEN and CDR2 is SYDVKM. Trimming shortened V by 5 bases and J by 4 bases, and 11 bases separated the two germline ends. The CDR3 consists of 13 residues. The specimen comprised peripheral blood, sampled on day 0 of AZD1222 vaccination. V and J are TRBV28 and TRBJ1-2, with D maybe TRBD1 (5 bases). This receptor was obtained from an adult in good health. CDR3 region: CASSKAGTYGYTF. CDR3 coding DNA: TGTGCCAGCAGTAAGGCAGGGACCTATGGCTACACCTTC.